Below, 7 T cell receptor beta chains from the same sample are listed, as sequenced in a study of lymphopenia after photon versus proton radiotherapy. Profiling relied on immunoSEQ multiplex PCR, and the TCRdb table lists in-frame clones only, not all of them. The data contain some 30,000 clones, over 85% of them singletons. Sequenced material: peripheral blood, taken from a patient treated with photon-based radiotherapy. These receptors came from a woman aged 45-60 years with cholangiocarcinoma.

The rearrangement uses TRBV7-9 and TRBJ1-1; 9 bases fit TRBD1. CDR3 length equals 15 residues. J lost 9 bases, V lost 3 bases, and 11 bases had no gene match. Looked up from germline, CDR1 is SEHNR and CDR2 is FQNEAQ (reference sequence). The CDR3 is CASSFLDRGPLKAFF. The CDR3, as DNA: TGTGCCAGCAGCTTCCTGGACAGGGGACCACTGAAAGCTTTCTTT.

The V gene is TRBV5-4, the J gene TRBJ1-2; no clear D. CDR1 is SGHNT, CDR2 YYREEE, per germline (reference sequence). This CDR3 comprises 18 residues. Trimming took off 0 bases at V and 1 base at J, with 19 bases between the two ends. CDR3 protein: CASSLGQSGRLNNYGYTF. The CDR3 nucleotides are TGTGCCAGCAGCTTGGGGCAAAGTGGGAGACTAAATAACTATGGCTACACCTTC.

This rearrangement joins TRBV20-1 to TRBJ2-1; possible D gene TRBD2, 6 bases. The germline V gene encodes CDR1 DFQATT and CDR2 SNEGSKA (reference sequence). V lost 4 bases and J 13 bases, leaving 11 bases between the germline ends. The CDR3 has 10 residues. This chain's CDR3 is CSATGTGQFF. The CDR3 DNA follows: TGCAGTGCTACGGGGACTGGACAGTTCTTC.

The CDR3 nucleotides are TGTGCCAGCAGCTTGACCATGAGCTCCTACAATGAGCAGTTCTTC. Its translation is CASSLTMSSYNEQFF. The chain is built from TRBV5-6 and TRBJ2-1; D is uncertain. The CDR3 loop spans 15 amino acids. CDR1 SGHDT and CDR2 YYEEEE come from the germline V gene. V lost 1 base, J lost 0 bases, and 8 bases lay in between.

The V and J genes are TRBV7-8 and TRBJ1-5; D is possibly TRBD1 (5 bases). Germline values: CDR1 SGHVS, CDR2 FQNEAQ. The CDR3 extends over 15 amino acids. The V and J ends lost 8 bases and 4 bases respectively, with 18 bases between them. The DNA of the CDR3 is TGTGCCAGCGGGCAGATCGGGGCCTGGAATCAGCCCCAGCATTTT. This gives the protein CASGQIGAWNQPQHF.

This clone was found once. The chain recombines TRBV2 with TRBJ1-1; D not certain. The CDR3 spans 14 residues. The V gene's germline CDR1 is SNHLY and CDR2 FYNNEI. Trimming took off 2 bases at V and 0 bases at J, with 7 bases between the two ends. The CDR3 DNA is TGTGCCAGCAGTGAATTGGGTCTGAACACTGAAGCTTTCTTT. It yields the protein CASSELGLNTEAFF.

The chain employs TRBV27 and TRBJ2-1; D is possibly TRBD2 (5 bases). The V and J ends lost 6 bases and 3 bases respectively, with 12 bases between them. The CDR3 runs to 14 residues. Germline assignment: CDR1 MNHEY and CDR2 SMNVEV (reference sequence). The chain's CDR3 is CASSGLGIYNEQFF. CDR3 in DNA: TGTGCCAGCAGCGGACTCGGAATCTACAATGAGCAGTTCTTC.